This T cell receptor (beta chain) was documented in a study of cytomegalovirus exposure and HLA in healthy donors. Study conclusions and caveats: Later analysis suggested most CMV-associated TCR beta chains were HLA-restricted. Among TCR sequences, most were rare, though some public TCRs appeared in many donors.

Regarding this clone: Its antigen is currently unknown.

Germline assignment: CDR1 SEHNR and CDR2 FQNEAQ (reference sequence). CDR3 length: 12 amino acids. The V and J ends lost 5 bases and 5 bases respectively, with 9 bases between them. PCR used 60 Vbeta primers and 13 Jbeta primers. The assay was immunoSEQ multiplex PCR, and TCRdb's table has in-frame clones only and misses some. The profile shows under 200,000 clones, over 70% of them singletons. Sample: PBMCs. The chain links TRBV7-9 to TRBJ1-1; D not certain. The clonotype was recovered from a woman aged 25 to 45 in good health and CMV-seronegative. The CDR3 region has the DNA TGTGCCAGCAGCCGAAGTGAGACTGAAGCTTTCTTT. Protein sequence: CASSRSETEAFF.